Following are 22 T cell receptor beta chains from one sample sequenced in a study of post-analysis software for immune sequencing data. General study findings and limits: Controls had lower frequencies than patients of 4 or 5 TRBV segments, which included TRBV5-6, TRBV5-1 and TRBV20-1.

These TCRs are of unknown antigen specificity. cDNA libraries for TCR beta contained unique molecular identifiers. Each CDR3 protein is one row after TCRdb ran MiXCR on the PCR reads. The table has 170,000 or so distinct CDR3 sequences, around 30% seen once. The sequencing sample was made of blood. These receptor sequences come from a girl aged 5-17 years with multiple sclerosis.

In this sample, this clonotype turned up many times. The gene calls are TRBV4-1 and TRBJ2-5; TRBD1 is a possible D gene (5 bases). This CDR3 comprises 14 residues. Trimming left V 4 bases short and J 5 bases short, with 14 bases between. The germline V gene encodes CDR1 MGHRA and CDR2 YSYEKL. The CDR3 spells CASSPVGDRETQYF. The CDR3 nucleotides are TGCGCCAGCAGCCCGGTAGGGGATCGGGAGACCCAGTACTTC.

V and J are TRBV29-1 and TRBJ2-7, with 8 bases identical to TRBD1. J lost 3 bases, V lost 4 bases, and 5 bases had no gene match. Looked up from germline, CDR1 is SQVTM and CDR2 is ANQGSEA. The CDR3 covers 13 residues. CDR3: CSVGGTGDYEQYF. CDR3 nucleotide sequence: TGCAGCGTTGGCGGGACAGGAGACTACGAGCAGTACTTC.

This clonotype has more than one count but fewer than ten. The chain uses TRBV9 and TRBJ2-1; 11 positions match TRBD2. CDR3 size: 16 residues. Germline V lookup: CDR1 SGDLS, CDR2 YYNGEE. Unmatched junction bases numbered 8, after V lost 3 bases and J lost 6 bases. DNA of the CDR3: TGTGCCAGCAGCGGGAGTAGCGGGAGGGGTCTCAATGAGCAGTTCTTC. Translation gives CASSGSSGRGLNEQFF.

This clonotype was found many times. For the CDR3, the DNA is TGTGCCAGCAGCGACCAACAGACTAACCAAGAGACCCAGTACTTC. It yields the protein CASSDQQTNQETQYF. This chain connects TRBV9 to TRBJ2-5; possible D gene TRBD2, 5 bases. CDR1 and CDR2 from the germline V gene are SGDLS and YYNGEE. V dropped 3 bases and J dropped 0 bases, with 12 bases sitting between them. The CDR3 is 15 amino acids.

This clonotype came up many times. This rearrangement joins TRBV10-3 to TRBJ2-7; 7 nucleotides agree with TRBD1. The DNA end lines up better with TRBJ2-5; the J call may be wrong. The CDR3 is made up of 17 amino acids. Germline V lookup: CDR1 ENHRY, CDR2 SYGVKD. The CDR3 DNA sequence: TGTGCCATCAGTGAGCCTCGGACAGGACCCCTGGAGGAGACCCAGTACTTC. This gives the protein CAISEPRTGPLEETQYF.

This clonotype was seen ten or more times. The chain recombines TRBV10-3 with TRBJ2-1; TRBD2 matches 8 bases. The CDR3 runs 15 residues. Unmatched junction bases numbered 5, after V lost 6 bases and J lost 1 base. CDR1 and CDR2 from the germline V gene are ENHRY and SYGVKD. The CDR3 DNA follows: TGTGCCATCAGAAGGACTAGCTGGTCCTACAATGAGCAGTTCTTC. Encoded protein: CAIRRTSWSYNEQFF.

This clonotype was seen many times. The rearrangement joins TRBV4-1 to TRBJ2-1, with 9 bases that match TRBD2. The germline V gene has CDR1 MGHRA and CDR2 YSYEKL. V dropped 4 bases and J dropped 9; count of bases not matched to a gene: 10. The CDR3 sequence is 15 residues long. The CDR3 loop is CASSPLAGGPGEQFF. The DNA for the CDR3 is TGCGCCAGCAGCCCCCTCGCGGGAGGGCCCGGTGAGCAGTTCTTC.

Notes on this clonotype: One junction end does not reproduce the germline sequence, and a read error may be involved. This rearrangement joins TRBV12-3 or TRBV12-4 to TRBJ2-1; 8 positions match TRBD2. There are 12 residues in the CDR3. CDR3 in DNA: TGTACCAGCATGGGGACTAGTGCTGAGCAGTTCTTC. Translating it yields CTSMGTSAEQFF.

As for this clonotype: A read error may be the cause here, since a much bigger clone is one base away. The rearrangement uses TRBV4-1 and TRBJ2-3, with 8 bases that match TRBD1. The CDR3 covers 20 residues. J was trimmed by 0 bases and V by 0 bases; bases with no gene match: 14. CDR1 is MGHRA, CDR2 YSYEKL, per germline. As DNA, the CDR3 is TGCGCCAGCAGCCAAGATCCAGGGACAGGCTATACCACTAGCACAGATACGCAGTATTTT. Protein sequence: CASSQDPGTGYTTSTDTQYF.

The sample holds a few counts of this clonotype. J is TRBJ1-2 and V is TRBV25-1; maybe TRBD1 (5 bases). Deletions cut 4 bases from V and 4 bases from J, with 13 bases between. CDR3 length: 14 residues. Germline V gene sequence: CDR1 MGHDK, CDR2 SYGVNS. This CDR3 reads CASSGDGTSYGYTF. CDR3 DNA sequence: TGTGCCAGCAGTGGGGACGGCACCAGCTATGGCTACACCTTC.

With regard to this clonotype: With a much larger clone just one base away, this may be a read error. V gene TRBV28 combines with J gene TRBJ2-1; D uncertain. Germline values: CDR1 MDHEN, CDR2 SYDVKM. V was clipped by 3 bases and J by 15 bases, with 12 bases between them. The CDR3 loop spans 11 amino acids. Here the CDR3 reads CASSFRHLGFF. The CDR3 nucleotides read TGTGCCAGCAGTTTCAGGCATCTGGGGTTCTTC.

The rearrangement joins TRBV12-3 or TRBV12-4 to TRBJ2-2, with D possibly matching TRBD1 (5 bases). V was trimmed by 3 bases and J by 1 base, leaving 15 bases between them. The CDR3 is made up of 17 amino acids. In DNA, the CDR3 is TGTGCCAGCAGTTTTTCCTCCCCTACAGGGAACACCGGGGAGCTGTTTTTT. This codes for CASSFSSPTGNTGELFF.

The rearrangement joins TRBV6-2 or TRBV6-3 to TRBJ2-5; D is possibly TRBD2 (6 bases). Germline V gene data show CDR1 as MNHEY and CDR2 as SVGEGT. Trimming pared 0 bases from V and 13 bases from J, leaving 12 bases between. The CDR3 has 12 residues. The chain's CDR3 is CASSYSREVRYF. The CDR3 bases are TGTGCCAGCAGTTACTCGAGGGAGGTACGGTACTTC.

Comments on this clonotype: This may stem from a read error, because a much larger clone lies one nucleotide away. The V gene is TRBV20-1, the J gene TRBJ2-3; D uncertain. Germline V gene sequence: CDR1 DFQATT, CDR2 SNEGSKA (reference sequence). The V gene lost 7 bases and the J gene lost 6 bases, with 2 bases spanning the gap. This CDR3 comprises 8 residues. The CDR3 spells CSGDTQYF. CDR3 sequence (DNA): TGCAGTGGGGATACGCAGTATTTT.

The J gene is TRBJ2-1, the V gene TRBV29-1; perhaps D is TRBD1 or TRBD2 (5 bases each). The CDR3 is 14 residues long. Trimming cost V 6 bases and J 5 bases, with 17 bases left between them. Germline V lookup: CDR1 SQVTM, CDR2 ANQGSEA. CDR3 sequence (DNA): TGCAGCGTGGGGACCCTTACGGGTGACAATGAGCAGTTCTTC. Encoded protein: CSVGTLTGDNEQFF.

This clonotype was counted between two and nine times. This sequence joins TRBV28 and TRBJ1-5; no definite D call. Germline lookup yields CDR1 MDHEN and CDR2 SYDVKM. The CDR3 is 14 amino acids. Trimming shortened V by 5 bases and J by 5 bases, and 13 bases separated the two germline ends. CDR3 region: CASSPSVLHQPQHF. DNA for the CDR3: TGTGCCAGCAGTCCCTCGGTTCTCCATCAGCCCCAGCATTTT.

V usage is TRBV7-2 and J usage is TRBJ2-7, with D tentatively TRBD2 (6 bases). Trimming left V 2 bases short and J 4 bases short, with 18 bases between. The V gene's germline CDR1 is SGHTA and CDR2 FQGNSA. The CDR3 contains 16 residues. CDR3 residues: CASSLTFPSAVYEQYF. Here the CDR3 DNA reads TGTGCCAGCAGCTTAACCTTCCCTAGCGCTGTTTACGAGCAGTACTTC. The variable domain in full, with the rest retrieved from reference TRBV7-2 and TRBJ2-7, is GAGVSQSPSNKVTEKGKDVELRCDPISGHTALYWYRQSLGQGLEFLIYFQGNSAPDKSGLPSDRFSAERTGGSVSTLTIQRTQQEDSAVYLCASSLTFPSAVYEQYFGPGTRLTVT.

The chain has TRBV28 and TRBJ1-2; 8 positions match TRBD1. Trimming removed 2 bases from V and 4 bases from J; junction bases left unmatched: 6. The CDR3 sequence is 15 residues long. From germline, CDR1 is MDHEN and CDR2 SYDVKM. CDR3 in DNA: TGTGCCAGCAGTTTACAGGGGGCGCGCGGCTATGGCTACACCTTC. Translation gives CASSLQGARGYGYTF.

In its sample, this clonotype was seen a few times. The V gene is TRBV6-2 or TRBV6-3, the J gene TRBJ2-5, with D perhaps matching TRBD2 (6 bases). Trimming removed 6 bases at V and 7 bases at J, with 18 bases between. Germline assignment: CDR1 MNHEY and CDR2 SVGEGT. The CDR3 is made up of 14 amino acids. The CDR3 protein is CASSVLPGAGTQYF. DNA for the CDR3: TGTGCCAGCAGCGTCCTTCCGGGAGCTGGGACCCAGTACTTC.

CDR3 DNA sequence: TGTGCCAGCGGCTCTAAACGGAGCACTGAAGCTTTCTTT. Translated, it gives CASGSKRSTEAFF. This chain uses TRBV3-1 with TRBJ1-1; D remains unclear. Between the trimmed V and J ends, which lost 8 bases and 4 bases, there was a span of 14 bases. The CDR3 contains 13 residues. Per the germline V gene, CDR1 is LGHDT and CDR2 is YNNKEL (reference sequence).

The genes are TRBV4-1 and TRBJ2-7; perhaps TRBD1 as D (5 bases). This CDR3 comprises 15 residues. The V gene lost 5 bases and the J gene lost 6 bases, with 20 bases spanning the gap. The V gene's germline CDR1 is MGHRA and CDR2 YSYEKL. CDR3 sequence: CASSYKGPPRVEQYF. The CDR3 bases are TGCGCCAGCAGCTATAAAGGCCCACCCAGGGTCGAGCAGTACTTC.

Turning to this clonotype: Sequence at one end of the junction differs from germline and may be a read error. This sequence joins TRBV12-3 or TRBV12-4 and TRBJ1-2, with a weak D call TRBD1 (5 bases). The CDR3 contains 13 residues. CDR3 DNA: TGTGCCGGCAGTCTTGGACACGGGGGAGGCTACACCTTC. It codes for CAGSLGHGGGYTF.